A single sample gave rise to the 15 T cell receptor beta chains below, sequenced in a study of T cell responses to AZD1222 COVID-19 vaccine (dated by TCRdb to the early 2020s). Read against the paper, the sample's time point label means: about 28 days (+/-7) after the second vaccine dose. Library prep was done by the immunoSEQ multiplex PCR assay. This immuneACCESS table, as held by TCRdb, lists in-frame sequences with V and J called but not all clones. Of the missing ones, under half trace to an unresolved V gene in checked studies; the others have no known cause. A total of 110,000 to 150,000 clones appear in this sample, 85% to 90% of them only once. Jointly, the top ten make up 2.5% to 3.5% of the sample. Sequenced here: peripheral blood, sampled 28 days after the second AZD1222 dose. These receptors all come from an adult who received the AZD1222 COVID-19 vaccine.

The chain combines TRBV3-1 (or the pseudogene TRBV3-2) with TRBJ2-1; 7 bases line up with TRBD2. Germline trimming cut 2 bases from V and 8 bases from J; bases unmatched to any gene: 0. CDR1 is LGHDT and CDR2 is YNNKEL in the germline V gene (reference sequence). CDR3 length: 12 residues. For the CDR3, the DNA is TGTGCCAGCAGCCAACGGGGGGATGAGCAGTTCTTC. Amino acids: CASSQRGDEQFF.

V is TRBV9 and J is TRBJ1-6, with a weak D call TRBD1 (6 bases). CDR1 and CDR2 from the germline V gene are SGDLS and YYNGEE. CDR3 length: 15 amino acids. V dropped 7 bases and J dropped 6 bases, with 17 bases sitting between them. CDR3 nucleotide sequence: TGTGCCAGCTCTGGTCGCGGAGGGGGTAATTCACCCCTCCACTTT. This sequence encodes CASSGRGGGNSPLHF.

In its sample, this clone was seen once. The genes are TRBV30 and TRBJ1-2; TRBD1 agrees at 9 bases. In germline, CDR1 is GTSNPN, CDR2 SVGIG (reference sequence). The length of the CDR3 is 12 residues. Trimming took 3 bases from V and 7 from J; bases not matched to a gene: 3. In DNA form, the CDR3 reads TGTGCCTGGAGGGGGACAGGGAGTGGCTACACCTTC. Translation gives CAWRGTGSGYTF.

The chain has TRBV5-1 and TRBJ1-5; D gene uncertain. The germline CDR1 and CDR2 sequences are SGHRS and YFSETQ. Deletions cut 1 base from V and 5 bases from J, with 19 bases between. The CDR3 consists of 17 residues. CDR3 protein: CASSLSGLVGNDQPQHF. In DNA, the CDR3 is TGCGCCAGCAGCTTGTCTGGTTTAGTTGGAAACGATCAGCCCCAGCATTTT. The complete variable domain, with remaining parts taken from reference TRBV5-1 and TRBJ1-5, reads KAGVTQTPRYLIKTRGQQVTLSCSPISGHRSVSWYQQTPGQGLQFLFEYFSETQRNKGNFPGRFSGRQFSNSRSEMNVSTLELGDSALYLCASSLSGLVGNDQPQHFGDGTRLSIL.

The sample holds one count of this clone. This rearrangement joins TRBV21-1 to TRBJ2-7. TRBV21-1 is termed a pseudogene. The CDR3 spans 13 residues. CDR3 sequence: CASSKVANSEQYF. The CDR3 DNA is TGTGCCAGCAGCAAAGTGGCGAACTCCGAGCAGTACTTC.

The J gene is TRBJ1-2, the V gene TRBV28; D is ambiguous. The CDR3 loop spans 11 amino acids. CDR1 is MDHEN, CDR2 SYDVKM, per germline. Between the trimmed V and J ends, which lost 7 bases and 3 bases, there was a span of 6 bases. The CDR3: CASTQHYGYTF. CDR3 sequence (DNA): TGTGCCAGCACGCAGCACTATGGCTACACCTTC.

The V call is TRBV28, the J call TRBJ1-2, with D uncertain. Germline CDR1 and CDR2: MDHEN and SYDVKM. This CDR3 is 14 amino acids long. Trimming shortened V by 5 bases and J by 0 bases, and 10 bases separated the two germline ends. CDR3 region: CASSRQPTNYGYTF. The CDR3 region has the DNA TGTGCCAGCAGTCGTCAGCCGACTAACTATGGCTACACCTTC.

V is TRBV28 and J is TRBJ1-2; maybe TRBD1 (6 bases). The CDR3 runs 14 residues. Germline assignment: CDR1 MDHEN and CDR2 SYDVKM. V lost 6 bases and J 8 bases, leaving 19 bases between the germline ends. This CDR3 is CASSLRGGILGYTF. The CDR3 DNA sequence: TGTGCCAGCAGCCTTAGGGGGGGAATATTGGGCTACACCTTC.

This clone has just a few counts. This chain uses TRBV7-8 with TRBJ2-3; possibly TRBD1 or TRBD2 for D (5 bases each). CDR3 size: 16 residues. Germline V lookup: CDR1 SGHVS, CDR2 FQNEAQ. V shed 2 bases and J shed 6 bases, with 18 bases lying between them. CDR3 sequence reads: CASSLNPARDVDTQYF. The DNA of the CDR3 is TGTGCCAGCAGCTTAAATCCGGCGAGGGACGTCGATACGCAGTATTTT. Full variable domain (remainder filled in from reference TRBV7-8 and TRBJ2-3): GAGVSQSPRYKVAKRGQDVALRCDPISGHVSLFWYQQALGQGPEFLTYFQNEAQLDKSGLPSDRFFAERPEGSVSTLKIQRTQQEDSAVYLCASSLNPARDVDTQYFGPGTRLTVL.

This clone came up once. V is TRBV7-6 and J is TRBJ1-1, with 7 bases fitting TRBD1. The CDR3 is made up of 16 amino acids. Germline V gene lookup returns CDR1 SGHVS and CDR2 FNYEAQ. Losses at the gene ends were 1 base for V and 6 bases for J; bases not matched to a gene: 11. CDR3: CASSLVGTALGAEAFF. Written as DNA, the CDR3 is TGTGCCAGCAGCTTAGTAGGGACAGCCCTCGGCGCTGAAGCTTTCTTT.

This clone occurred a few times. J is TRBJ2-7 and V is TRBV27; 10 positions match TRBD2. With 6 bases clipped from V and 1 base from J, the junction kept 3 bases outside the gene matches. Germline CDR1 and CDR2: MNHEY and SMNVEV (reference sequence). This CDR3 spans 14 amino acids. The CDR3 nucleotides are TGTGCCAGCAGGGGGACTAGCGCTTCCTACGAGCAGTACTTC. Translation gives CASRGTSASYEQYF.

V usage is TRBV23-1 and J usage is TRBJ2-1; TRBD1 matches 7 bases. TRBV23-1 has ORF status, its function being uncertain. The CDR3 is 14 amino acids. V gave up 6 bases and J gave up 2 bases; unmatched junction bases: 4. Written as DNA, the CDR3 is TGCGCCAGCAGGCTGGGACAGCCCTACAATGAGCAGTTCTTC. It encodes CASRLGQPYNEQFF.

The V gene is TRBV2, the J gene TRBJ2-7, with D perhaps assigned TRBD1 or TRBD2 (5 bases each). The ends were cut back, 10 bases at V and 4 bases at J, with 17 bases in the middle. This CDR3 has 13 amino acids. Per germline, CDR1 SNHLY and CDR2 FYNNEI. The CDR3 spells CATQGTDSYEQYF. The CDR3 nucleotides are TGTGCCACGCAAGGGACCGACAGTTACGAGCAGTACTTC.

V and J are TRBV29-1 and TRBJ1-2, with 8 bases lining up with TRBD1. CDR3 length: 16 amino acids. The junction had 17 bases not matched to a gene; V was cut back by 5 bases and J by 6 bases. Germline values: CDR1 SQVTM, CDR2 ANQGSEA. CDR3: CSVLPPPDREVHGYTF. Here the CDR3 DNA reads TGCAGCGTTCTACCCCCCCCGGACAGGGAAGTCCATGGCTACACCTTC. Looking up the rest from reference TRBV29-1 and TRBJ1-2 gives the full variable domain: SAVISQKPSRDICQRGTSLTIQCQVDSQVTMMFWYRQQPGQSLTLIATANQGSEATYESGFVIDKFPISRPNLTFSTLTVSNMSPEDSSIYLCSVLPPPDREVHGYTFGSGTRLTVV.

This clone was seen only a few times. J is TRBJ1-1 and V is TRBV6-6; D is unclear. Germline-derived CDR1 and CDR2 are MNHNY and SVGAGI (reference sequence). CDR3 length equals 11 residues. Trimming took 5 bases from V and 7 from J, leaving 8 bases between them. The CDR3 nucleotides are TGTGCCAGCAGTAGGACGGGTGAAGCTTTCTTT. Its translation is CASSRTGEAFF.